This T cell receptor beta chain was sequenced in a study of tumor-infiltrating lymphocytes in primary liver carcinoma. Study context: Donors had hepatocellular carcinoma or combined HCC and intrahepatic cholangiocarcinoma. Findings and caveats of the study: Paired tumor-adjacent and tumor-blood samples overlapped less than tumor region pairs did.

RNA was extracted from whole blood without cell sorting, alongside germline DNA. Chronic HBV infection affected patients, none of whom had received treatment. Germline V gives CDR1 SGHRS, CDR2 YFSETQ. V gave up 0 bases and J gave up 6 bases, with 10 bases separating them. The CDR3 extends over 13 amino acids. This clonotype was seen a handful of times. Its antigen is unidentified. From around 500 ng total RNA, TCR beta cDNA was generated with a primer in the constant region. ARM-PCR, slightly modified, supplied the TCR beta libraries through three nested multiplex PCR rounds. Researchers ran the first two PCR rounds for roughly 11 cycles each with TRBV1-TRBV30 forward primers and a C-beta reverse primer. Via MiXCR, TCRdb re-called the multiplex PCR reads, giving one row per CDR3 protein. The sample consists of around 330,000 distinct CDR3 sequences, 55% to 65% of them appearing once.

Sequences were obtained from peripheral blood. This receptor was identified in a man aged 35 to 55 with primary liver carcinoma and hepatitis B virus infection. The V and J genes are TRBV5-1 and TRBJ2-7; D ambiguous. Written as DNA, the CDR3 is TGCGCCAGCAGCTTGGGGGTCCTCGGCGAGCAGTACTTC. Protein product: CASSLGVLGEQYF.